One TCR beta chain is described in this entry. Its antigen is unidentified. This CDR3 is built from 18 residues. Germline V gene lookup returns CDR1 LNHDA and CDR2 SQIVND (reference sequence). The V gene end was trimmed by 3 bases and the J gene end by 0 bases; junction bases not matched to a gene: 4. Blood got drawn at baseline, again on cycle 4 day 1, and then on cycle 7 day 1. Measured with immunoSEQ multiplex PCR; TCRdb has only the in-frame clones, and not every one. This table holds about 50,000 clones, roughly 73% found once. These data are taken from a study of OX40 agonist ivuxolimab in advanced cancers. Study background: Ivuxolimab, which patients received intravenously every 2 weeks, was dosed at 0.01 to 10 mg/kg. Each dose-escalation patient presented with hepatocellular carcinoma, melanoma, renal cell or head and neck cancer.

Study-level results: Certain nonresponders likewise exhibited a low normalized T-cell clonal expansion.

The receptor was isolated from an adult with an advanced solid tumor such as melanoma, head and neck, liver or kidney cancer. The specimen was CD4+ or CD8+ T cells sorted from blood, collected in a trial of the OX40 agonist ivuxolimab. The chain couples TRBV19 to TRBJ2-1; TRBD2 matches 14 bases. The CDR3 here is CASSIKGLAGVSYNEQFF. In nucleotides, the CDR3 is TGTGCCAGTAGTATCAAGGGACTAGCGGGAGTCTCCTACAATGAGCAGTTCTTC. Full variable domain (rest looked up from reference TRBV19 and TRBJ2-1): DGGITQSPKYLFRKEGQNVTLSCEQNLNHDAMYWYRQDPGQGLRLIYYSQIVNDFQKGDIAEGYSVSREKKESFPLTVTSAQKNPTAFYLCASSIKGLAGVSYNEQFFGPGTRLTVL.